Each of the 14 T cell receptor beta chains below was sequenced from the same sample in a study of CD8+ T cells in alopecia areata. RNA was isolated and reverse transcribed to cDNA, the sequencing template. Here immunoSEQ multiplex PCR was the method, and the copy in TCRdb shows in-frame clones only, minus some. The table shows 160,000 or so clones, with 58% occurring only once. The treatment was: oral pan-JAK inhibitor, 5-10 mg twice daily. This sample comprised CD4+ T cells sorted from blood, obtained at approximately week 60, from a patient treated with tofacitinib. Source of these receptors: a human donor with alopecia areata.

This clone turned up a few times. The gene calls are TRBV4-1 and TRBJ2-7; D uncertain. Trimming shortened V by 0 bases and J by 0 bases, and 6 bases separated the two germline ends. CDR1 and CDR2 from the germline V gene are MGHRA and YSYEKL. This CDR3 contains 14 residues. The CDR3 sequence is CASSQERSSYEQYF. As DNA, the CDR3 is TGCGCCAGCAGCCAAGAGCGCTCCTCCTACGAGCAGTACTTC.

The rearrangement links TRBV5-1 to TRBJ2-3; TRBD1 matches 9 bases. The CDR3 loop spans 13 amino acids. Germline loops: CDR1 SGHRS, CDR2 YFSETQ. With 6 bases clipped from V and 6 bases from J, the junction kept 5 bases outside the gene matches. CDR3 amino acids: CASKGTGTDTQYF. The CDR3 DNA is TGCGCCAGCAAAGGGACAGGGACGGATACGCAGTATTTT.

This clone was observed a few times. The chain joins TRBV2 to TRBJ2-1; D ambiguous. The CDR3 contains 14 residues. V lost 7 bases, J lost 4 bases, and 14 bases lay in between. Germline V gene sequence: CDR1 SNHLY, CDR2 FYNNEI. The CDR3 is CASISQIGYNEQFF. CDR3 nucleotides: TGTGCCAGCATTTCCCAAATCGGGTACAATGAGCAGTTCTTC.

This clone was seen only a few times. This chain links TRBV2 with TRBJ1-5, with TRBD1 as a possible D gene (5 bases). The germline V and J ends were trimmed by 4 bases and 7 bases, with 11 bases remaining between them. Germline V CDR1 and CDR2: SNHLY, FYNNEI. This CDR3 has 13 amino acids. CDR3 loop: CASSVKGKQPQHF. The DNA of the CDR3 is TGTGCCAGCAGTGTGAAGGGGAAGCAGCCCCAGCATTTT.

This chain joins TRBV7-2 and TRBJ1-5; D gene unclear. With 6 bases removed from V and 0 bases from J, the gap between germline ends came to 9 bases. In germline, CDR1 is SGHTA, CDR2 FQGNSA. This CDR3 region has 14 residues. For the CDR3, the DNA is TGTGCCAGCAGTCAAGATTATAGCAATCAGCCCCAGCATTTT. Protein sequence: CASSQDYSNQPQHF. Drawing the rest from reference TRBV7-2 and TRBJ1-5, the complete variable domain is GAGVSQSPSNKVTEKGKDVELRCDPISGHTALYWYRQSLGQGLEFLIYFQGNSAPDKSGLPSDRFSAERTGGSVSTLTIQRTQQEDSAVYLCASSQDYSNQPQHFGDGTRLSIL.

This clone is a singleton in its sample. The J gene is TRBJ2-7, the V gene TRBV4-1; unclear D gene. The V gene's germline CDR1 is MGHRA and CDR2 YSYEKL. The CDR3 contains 14 residues. Trimming removed 0 bases from V and 0 bases from J, with 6 bases in between. CDR3 bases: TGCGCCAGCAGCCAAGATTGGAACTCCTACGAGCAGTACTTC. This translates into CASSQDWNSYEQYF.

V gene TRBV7-2 combines with J gene TRBJ2-1, with D unclear. The CDR3 length is 12 residues. Per germline, CDR1 SGHTA and CDR2 FQGNSA. Trimming removed 5 bases at V and 8 bases at J, with 10 bases between. The CDR3 coding sequence is TGTGCCAGCAGCACCTGGGTTCATGAGCAGTTCTTC. Protein sequence: CASSTWVHEQFF. The full variable domain, its missing parts supplied by reference TRBV7-2 and TRBJ2-1, is GAGVSQSPSNKVTEKGKDVELRCDPISGHTALYWYRQSLGQGLEFLIYFQGNSAPDKSGLPSDRFSAERTGGSVSTLTIQRTQQEDSAVYLCASSTWVHEQFFGPGTRLTVL.

As to this clone: Other DNA sequences in the sample encode the same CDR3. The J gene is TRBJ2-7, the V gene TRBV19; D ambiguous. The V gene's germline CDR1 is LNHDA and CDR2 SQIVND (reference sequence). V was pared by 1 base and J by 3 bases, with 7 bases between. The CDR3 sequence is 13 residues long. The CDR3 loop is CASSIGGDYEQYF. The CDR3 coding sequence is TGTGCCAGTAGTATAGGCGGAGACTACGAGCAGTACTTC.

The chain combines TRBV25-1 with TRBJ2-3, with D perhaps TRBD2 (7 bases). This CDR3 region has 12 residues. Germline V lookup: CDR1 MGHDK, CDR2 SYGVNS. CDR3 DNA: TGTGTCCCCGGGGGGCGGAAAGATACGCAGTATTTT. It translates to CVPGGRKDTQYF.

The rearrangement joins TRBV5-6 to TRBJ2-7, with D perhaps TRBD1 or TRBD2 (5 bases each). The CDR3 contains 13 residues. V was cut by 3 bases and J by 6 bases, with 13 bases left in between. Germline CDR1 is SGHDT and CDR2 is YYEEEE. The CDR3 spells CASSSGLVIEQYF. Here the CDR3 DNA reads TGTGCCAGCAGCTCGGGGCTAGTGATCGAGCAGTACTTC.

Written as DNA, the CDR3 is TGTGCCAGCATCACGCTGGGAGCCGGCTACACCTTC. It encodes CASITLGAGYTF. V and J are TRBV6-5 and TRBJ1-2, with D unresolved. This CDR3 contains 12 residues. The germline V and J ends were trimmed by 7 bases and 8 bases, with 14 bases remaining between them. In germline, CDR1 is MNHEY, CDR2 SVGAGI.

A few counts support this clone. The V call is TRBV5-6, the J call TRBJ2-2; D is unresolved. V was pared by 4 bases and J by 5 bases, with 3 bases between. This CDR3 region has 11 residues. Germline lookup yields CDR1 SGHDT and CDR2 YYEEEE. The CDR3 loop is CASSKTGELFF. The CDR3 nucleotides are TGTGCCAGCAGCAAGACCGGGGAGCTGTTTTTT.

This clone is a singleton in its sample. CDR3 in amino acids: CAWSVKSEAFF. For the CDR3, the DNA is TGTGCCTGGAGTGTCAAATCTGAAGCTTTCTTT. This chain joins TRBV30 and TRBJ1-1; unclear D gene. Between the trimmed V and J ends, which lost 0 bases and 6 bases, there was a span of 5 bases. This CDR3 has 11 amino acids. CDR1 and CDR2 from the germline V gene are GTSNPN and SVGIG (reference sequence).

This clone was found a few times. The V call is TRBV2, the J call TRBJ2-3; D ambiguous. This CDR3 comprises 13 residues. V lost 5 bases and J lost 3, with 9 bases in between. Germline values: CDR1 SNHLY, CDR2 FYNNEI. The CDR3 DNA follows: TGTGCCAGCAGTTCTGGACCGACAGATACGCAGTATTTT. It encodes CASSSGPTDTQYF.